A selection of T cell receptor beta chains follows, all from one sample in a study of blood T cell repertoires in COVID-19. The assay was immunoSEQ multiplex PCR, and TCRdb's table has in-frame clones only and misses some. The sample contains some 9,000 clones, about 91% of which appear only once. Sequencing was done on a sample of peripheral blood. The receptors stem from a woman in her forties or fifties with active COVID-19. Both conserved end residues are trimmed from each CDR3. Expanded clones are given a class, and other clones once, few, many or no size at all.

clone size	V gene	J gene	CDR3 protein
-	TRBV12-3/TRBV12-4	TRBJ2-7	ATGLGTEAEQY
-	TRBV3-1/TRBV3-2	TRBJ2-1	ASSLYGTSSVDEQF
-	TRBV5-1	TRBJ2-7	ASSTAGSHEQY
-	TRBV9	TRBJ2-3	ASSVGLADTQY
-	TRBV7-6	TRBJ2-3	ASSLDKVGRGTDTQY
-	TRBV10-3	TRBJ1-2	AIRLDGRYRGYT
few	TRBV7-8	TRBJ2-7	ASSFRGRSYEQY
once	TRBV6-5	TRBJ2-5	ASSYNPGISGETQY
-	TRBV6-5	TRBJ1-1	ASRKRGATDAEAF
-	TRBV28	TRBJ1-5	ASSSLRGSQPQH
-	TRBV6-5	TRBJ1-1	ASSHRTGGTEAF
-	TRBV30	TRBJ2-7	AWSTGFGLEQY
-	TRBV30	TRBJ2-7	AWSVLDREDEQY
once	TRBV14	TRBJ1-4	ASSLTSVKNEKLF
-	TRBV19	TRBJ2-1	ASSIEGGSYNEQF
once	TRBV21-1	TRBJ1-5	ASSPVGRSALKPQH
-	TRBV7-3	TRBJ1-1	FGDRFNTEAF
-	TRBV29-1	TRBJ1-1	SAVAEGAEAF
-	TRBV27	TRBJ2-1	ASSSSGLAPNEQF
-	TRBV5-6	TRBJ2-3	ASSPYSTDTQY
-	TRBV12-3/TRBV12-4	TRBJ2-7	ASSTRGSYEQY
once	TRBV2	TRBJ1-1	ACRDRAYMNTEAF
once	TRBV15	TRBJ1-2	ATTPEGENYGYT
-	TRBV9	TRBJ2-3	ASSGGSGSLTDTQY
-	TRBV18	TRBJ2-3	ASSPLVDTQY
-	TRBV30	TRBJ1-6	AWKVGGDNSPLH
-	TRBV28	TRBJ2-7	ASSASSLYEQY
-	TRBV28	TRBJ1-1	ASSEDRENTEAF
-	TRBV18	TRBJ1-4	ASSPGANNEKLF
-	TRBV4-1	TRBJ1-1	ASSQREITEAF
-	TRBV23-1	TRBJ1-1	ATPGIKRGLGNTEAF
-	TRBV7-3	TRBJ2-3	ASSLSPGQGTDTQY
-	TRBV19	TRBJ2-2	ASRGRTNTGELF
-	TRBV5-5	TRBJ1-4	ASSLQAGMGEKLF
-	TRBV5-1	TRBJ2-7	ASSLGATPNYEQY
-	TRBV9	TRBJ2-7	ASSAGTGLLEQY
-	TRBV10-2	TRBJ2-7	ASRLAGGPSSSYEQY
once	TRBV19	TRBJ2-1	ASSVRSSYNEQF
-	TRBV7-8	TRBJ2-3	ASSLTNAAQY
once	TRBV30	TRBJ1-1	AWSDSGWAF
-	TRBV9	TRBJ2-5	ASSPRSSGRETQY